The TCR beta chain described here comes from a study of CD8+ T cells in alopecia areata. Turning to the study itself: Those treated were given oral tofacitinib at 5 to 10 mg twice daily. Patients took tofacitinib for 6 to 18 months, followed by 6 drug-free months.

Noted treatment: oral pan-JAK inhibitor, 5-10 mg twice daily. Turning to this clone: Its specificity is unknown.

After isolation, RNA underwent reverse transcription to generate cDNA as the sequencing template. Using immunoSEQ multiplex PCR, the repertoire was profiled, and TCRdb retains in-frame clones only, with some absent. Of roughly 40,000 clones in the sample, 80% to 95% were seen once. Overall study findings and caveats: Lesional scalp, especially alopecia totalis/universalis, showed higher clonality than normal scalp. Having one nonresponder leaves uncertain how baseline CD8+ expansion relates to response.

The clonotype comes from a human donor with alopecia areata. The sequencing here drew on CD8+ T cells sorted from blood, taken at week 24, from a patient treated with tofacitinib.

CDR3 nucleotides: TGTGCCAGCAGTTCCACCAAGTGGACAGAGCCCTACGAGCAGTACTTC. It codes for CASSSTKWTEPYEQYF. The chain uses TRBV6-5 and TRBJ2-7; D is possibly TRBD1 (6 bases). The CDR3 is made up of 16 amino acids. V shed 4 bases and J shed 2 bases, with 18 bases lying between them. From germline, CDR1 is MNHEY and CDR2 SVGAGI.